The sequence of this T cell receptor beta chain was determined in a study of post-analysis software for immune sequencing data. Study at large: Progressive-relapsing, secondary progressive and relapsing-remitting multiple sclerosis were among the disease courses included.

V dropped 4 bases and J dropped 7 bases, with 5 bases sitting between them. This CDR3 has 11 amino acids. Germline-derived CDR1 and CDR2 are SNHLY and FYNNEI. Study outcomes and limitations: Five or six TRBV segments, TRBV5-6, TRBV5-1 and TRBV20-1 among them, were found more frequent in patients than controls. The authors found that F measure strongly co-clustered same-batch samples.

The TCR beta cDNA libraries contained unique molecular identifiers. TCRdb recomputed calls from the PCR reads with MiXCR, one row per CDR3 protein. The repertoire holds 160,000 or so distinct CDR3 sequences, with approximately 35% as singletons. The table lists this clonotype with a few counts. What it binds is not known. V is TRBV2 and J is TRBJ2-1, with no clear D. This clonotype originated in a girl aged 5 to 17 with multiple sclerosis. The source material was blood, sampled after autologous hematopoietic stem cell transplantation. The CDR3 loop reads CASSVINEQFF. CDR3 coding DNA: TGTGCCAGCAGTGTTATAAATGAGCAGTTCTTC.